The T cell receptor beta chain under discussion was sequenced for a study of T cell responses to AZD1222 COVID-19 vaccine. The germline V gene encodes CDR1 SGHRS and CDR2 YFSETQ. This CDR3 contains 17 residues. J gave up 3 bases and V 4 bases, and 8 bases lay outside the gene matches. Clones were sequenced by immunoSEQ multiplex PCR, and TCRdb holds only the in-frame ones, with some missing. In the table there are about 120,000 clones, around nine tenths of which are singletons. Sequenced here: peripheral blood, sampled 28 days after the second AZD1222 dose. This clonotype was obtained from an adult who received the AZD1222 COVID-19 vaccine. The rearrangement joins TRBV5-1 to TRBJ2-1; the match to TRBD2 covers 12 bases. The CDR3 DNA is TGCGCCAGCAGCCCGCTGAGGACTAGCGGGGACTACAATGAGCAGTTCTTC. Protein: CASSPLRTSGDYNEQFF.